The sequence of this TCR beta chain was determined in a study of shared clonotypes between healthy human individuals. Libraries were prepared by immunoSEQ multiplex PCR; TCRdb keeps only in-frame clonotypes and omits some of them. Among about 1.5 million clones listed, over 95% were seen once. The length of the CDR3 is 12 residues. The germline V gene encodes CDR1 LNHDA and CDR2 SQIVND (reference sequence). V lost 8 bases to trimming and J lost 8 bases; unmatched junction nucleotides: 6. The sequence was obtained from a man aged 25-45 years in good health. The specimen was naive CD4+ T cells sorted from blood. Subset given: CD45RA+ positively selected. The chain has TRBV19 and TRBJ1-2, with TRBD1 matching over 9 bases. CDR3: CASGQGLFGYTF. The CDR3 nucleotides read TGTGCCAGTGGACAGGGGCTCTTCGGCTACACCTTC.